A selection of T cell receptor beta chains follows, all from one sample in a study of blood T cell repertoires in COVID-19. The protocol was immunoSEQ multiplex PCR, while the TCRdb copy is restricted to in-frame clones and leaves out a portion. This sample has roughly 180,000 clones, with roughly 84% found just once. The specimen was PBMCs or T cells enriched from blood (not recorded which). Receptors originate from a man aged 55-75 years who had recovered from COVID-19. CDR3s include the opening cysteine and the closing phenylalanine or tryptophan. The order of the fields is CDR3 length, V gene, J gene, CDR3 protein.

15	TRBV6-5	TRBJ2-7	CASSSSGTGADEQYF
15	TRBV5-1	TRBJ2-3	CASSLRSSRTDTQYF
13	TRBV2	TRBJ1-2	CASSETGIYGYTF
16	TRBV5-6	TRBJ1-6	CASSKGRVGQGPPLHF
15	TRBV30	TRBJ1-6	CAWSAWTGLTSPLHF
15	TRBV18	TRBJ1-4	CASSPSGGLNEKLFF
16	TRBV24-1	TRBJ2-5	CATSEASGDERETQYF
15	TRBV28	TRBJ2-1	CASSTRLAGYNEQFF
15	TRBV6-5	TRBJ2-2	CASSPTGLGTGELFF
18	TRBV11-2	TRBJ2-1	CASSPGGLAGGRNNEQFF
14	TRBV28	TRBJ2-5	CASSPSAGVETQYF
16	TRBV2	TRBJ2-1	CASRDPGRGGFNEQFF
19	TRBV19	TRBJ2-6	CASSAQDTLRLSGANVLTF
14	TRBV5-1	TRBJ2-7	CASSTSGGFYEQYF
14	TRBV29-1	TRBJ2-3	CSEIDGSLTDTQYF
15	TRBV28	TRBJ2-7	CASNPLWAGGDEQYF
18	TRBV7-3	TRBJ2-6	CASSPDDGRVSGANVLTF
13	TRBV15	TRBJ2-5	CATSPRGRETQYF
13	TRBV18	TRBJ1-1	CASSLGTNTEAFF
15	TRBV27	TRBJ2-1	CASSMQAGVVNEQFF
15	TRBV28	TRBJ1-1	CASSPTGQTNTEAFF
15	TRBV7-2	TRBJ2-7	CASSIGLAGLYEQYF
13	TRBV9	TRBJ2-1	CASSPPGVNEQFF
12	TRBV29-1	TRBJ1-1	CSVEGGDTEAFF
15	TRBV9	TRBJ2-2	CASSVEAGNTGELFF
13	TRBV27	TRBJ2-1	CASSPPGYNEQFF
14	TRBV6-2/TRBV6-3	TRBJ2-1	CASSFRVVSNEQFF
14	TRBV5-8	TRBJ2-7	CASSLRTDPYEQYF
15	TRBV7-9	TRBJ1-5	CASSLTAQGGQPQHF
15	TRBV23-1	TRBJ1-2	CASSHPGGFLGGYTF
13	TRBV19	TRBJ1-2	CASSTPGQFGYTF
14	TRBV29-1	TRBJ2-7	CSVEIQGLQYEQYF
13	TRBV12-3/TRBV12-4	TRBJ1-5	CASRGTGEGPQHF
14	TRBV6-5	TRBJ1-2	CASSSPGQLYGYTF
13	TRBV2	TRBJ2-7	CASTRTGGYEQYF
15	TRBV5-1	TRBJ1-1	CASSVDRASNTEAFF
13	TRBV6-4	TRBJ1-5	CASSQGAGQPQHF
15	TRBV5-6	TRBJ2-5	CASSLTGTGVETQYF
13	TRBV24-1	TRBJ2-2	CATEEGNTGELFF
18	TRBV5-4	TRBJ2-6	CASSPSGTQSTGANVLTF
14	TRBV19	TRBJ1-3	CASHRVASGNTIYF